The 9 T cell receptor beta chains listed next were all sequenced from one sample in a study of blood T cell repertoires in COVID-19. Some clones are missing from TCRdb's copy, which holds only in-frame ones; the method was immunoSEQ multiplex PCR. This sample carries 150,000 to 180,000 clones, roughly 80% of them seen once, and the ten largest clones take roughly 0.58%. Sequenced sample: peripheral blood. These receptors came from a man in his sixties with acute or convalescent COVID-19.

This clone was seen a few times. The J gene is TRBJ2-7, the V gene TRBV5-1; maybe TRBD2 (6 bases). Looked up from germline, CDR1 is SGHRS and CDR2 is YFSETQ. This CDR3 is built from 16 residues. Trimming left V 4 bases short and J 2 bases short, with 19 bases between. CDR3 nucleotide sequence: TGCGCCAGCAGCCCGGGTGGCGGGATGCGCGCCTACGAGCAGTACTTC. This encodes CASSPGGGMRAYEQYF.

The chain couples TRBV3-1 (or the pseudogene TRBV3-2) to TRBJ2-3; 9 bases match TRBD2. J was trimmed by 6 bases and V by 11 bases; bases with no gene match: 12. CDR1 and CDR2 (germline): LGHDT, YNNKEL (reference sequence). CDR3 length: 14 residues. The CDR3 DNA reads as TGTGCCGTGGTAGCGGGGGCCTTCCCGGATACGCAGTATTTT. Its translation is CAVVAGAFPDTQYF.

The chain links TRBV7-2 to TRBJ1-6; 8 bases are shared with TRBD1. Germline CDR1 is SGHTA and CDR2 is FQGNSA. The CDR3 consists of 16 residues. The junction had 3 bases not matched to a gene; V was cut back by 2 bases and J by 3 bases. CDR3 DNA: TGTGCCAGCAGCTTATCGACAGGGGTCTATAATTCACCCCTCCACTTT. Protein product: CASSLSTGVYNSPLHF.

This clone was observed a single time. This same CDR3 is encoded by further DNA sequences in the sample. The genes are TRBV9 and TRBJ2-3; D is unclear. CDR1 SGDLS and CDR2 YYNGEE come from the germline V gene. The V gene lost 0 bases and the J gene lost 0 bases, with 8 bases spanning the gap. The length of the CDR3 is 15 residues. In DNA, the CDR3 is TGTGCCAGCAGCGTAGGAGACACAAGCACAGATACGCAGTATTTT. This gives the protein CASSVGDTSTDTQYF.

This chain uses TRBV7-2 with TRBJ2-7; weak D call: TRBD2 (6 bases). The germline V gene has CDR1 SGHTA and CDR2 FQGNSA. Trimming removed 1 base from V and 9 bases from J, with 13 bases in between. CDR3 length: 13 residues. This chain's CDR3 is CASSLGASEGQYF. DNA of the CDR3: TGTGCCAGCAGCTTAGGAGCGTCGGAGGGGCAGTACTTC. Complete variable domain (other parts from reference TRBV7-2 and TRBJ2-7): GAGVSQSPSNKVTEKGKDVELRCDPISGHTALYWYRQSLGQGLEFLIYFQGNSAPDKSGLPSDRFSAERTGGSVSTLTIQRTQQEDSAVYLCASSLGASEGQYFGPGTRLTVT.

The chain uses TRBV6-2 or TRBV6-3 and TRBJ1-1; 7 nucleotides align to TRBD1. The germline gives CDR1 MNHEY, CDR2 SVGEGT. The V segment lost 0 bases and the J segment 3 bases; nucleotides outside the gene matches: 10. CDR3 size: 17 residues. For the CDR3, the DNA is TGTGCCAGCAGTTACTCGACAGGGCAGCTGGGTCACACTGAAGCTTTCTTT. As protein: CASSYSTGQLGHTEAFF.

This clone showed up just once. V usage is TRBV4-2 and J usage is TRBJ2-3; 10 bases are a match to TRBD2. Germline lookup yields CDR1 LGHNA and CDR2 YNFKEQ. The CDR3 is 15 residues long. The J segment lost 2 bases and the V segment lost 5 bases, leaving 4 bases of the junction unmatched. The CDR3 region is CASSAGLAITDTQYF. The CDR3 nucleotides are TGTGCCAGCAGCGCGGGACTAGCGATCACAGATACGCAGTATTTT.

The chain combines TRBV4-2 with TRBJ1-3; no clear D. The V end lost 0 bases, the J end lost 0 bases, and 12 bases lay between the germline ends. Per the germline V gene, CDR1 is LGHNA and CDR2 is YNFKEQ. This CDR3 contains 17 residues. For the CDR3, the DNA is TGTGCCAGCAGCCAAGATAGGAGGGAAGCCTCTGGAAACACCATATATTTT. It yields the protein CASSQDRREASGNTIYF.

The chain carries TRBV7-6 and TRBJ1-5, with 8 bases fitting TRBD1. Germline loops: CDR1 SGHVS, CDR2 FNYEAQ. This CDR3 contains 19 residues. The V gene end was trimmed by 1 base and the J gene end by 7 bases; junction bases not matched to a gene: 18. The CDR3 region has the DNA TGTGCCAGCAGCTTAGGGGCCGACAGAAGACAGGGGCCCGGGCAGCCCCAGCATTTT. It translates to CASSLGADRRQGPGQPQHF.